This T cell receptor beta chain stems from a study of blood T cell repertoires in COVID-19. Study-wide background: There were acute and convalescent COVID-19 samples, and they came from the United States, Italy and Spain. Sources were T cells, B-cell-depleted T cells, or PBMCs; the material itself was cDNA or gDNA.

The CDR3 is 11 residues long. V lost 5 bases, J lost 6 bases, and 4 bases stayed unmatched. From germline, CDR1 is DFQATT and CDR2 SNEGSKA (reference sequence). In the original processing: Reference gene primers were amplified, and this amplification served to estimate nucleated cell counts. Only in-frame clones appear in the TCRdb table, and some are missing; sequencing was by immunoSEQ multiplex PCR. Clone size and the V and J calls come from that table; the DNA yielded D and trimming. The table records some 240,000 clones, 80% to 95% of them present only once. The sequencing sample was made of peripheral blood. This sequence was found in a man in his 60s with COVID-19, enrolled during active disease. The J gene is TRBJ2-7, the V gene TRBV20-1, with 7 bases identical to TRBD1. CDR3 sequence (DNA): TGCAGTGCTTTAGGGGGCATCGAGCAGTACTTC. Protein: CSALGGIEQYF.